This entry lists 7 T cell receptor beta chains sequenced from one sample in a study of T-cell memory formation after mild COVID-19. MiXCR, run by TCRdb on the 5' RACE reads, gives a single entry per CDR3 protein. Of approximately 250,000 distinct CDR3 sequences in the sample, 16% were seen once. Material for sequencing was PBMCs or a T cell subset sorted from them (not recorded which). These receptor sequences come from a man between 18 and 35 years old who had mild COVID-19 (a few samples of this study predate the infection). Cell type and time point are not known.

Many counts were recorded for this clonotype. The CDR3 nucleotides are TGCGCCAGCAGCCCGGACGGTAATTCACCCCTCCACTTT. Translated: CASSPDGNSPLHF. This chain uses TRBV5-1 with TRBJ1-6; D unclear. The CDR3 runs 13 residues. Between the trimmed V and J ends, which lost 4 bases and 6 bases, there was a span of 8 bases. The V gene's germline CDR1 is SGHRS and CDR2 YFSETQ.

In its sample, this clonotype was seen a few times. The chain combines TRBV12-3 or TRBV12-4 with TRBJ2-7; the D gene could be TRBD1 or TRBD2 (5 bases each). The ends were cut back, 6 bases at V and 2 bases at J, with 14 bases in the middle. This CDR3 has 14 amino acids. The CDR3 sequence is CASSPRDRPYEQYV. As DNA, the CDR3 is TGTGCCAGCAGCCCCCGGGACCGCCCCTACGAGCAGTACGTC.

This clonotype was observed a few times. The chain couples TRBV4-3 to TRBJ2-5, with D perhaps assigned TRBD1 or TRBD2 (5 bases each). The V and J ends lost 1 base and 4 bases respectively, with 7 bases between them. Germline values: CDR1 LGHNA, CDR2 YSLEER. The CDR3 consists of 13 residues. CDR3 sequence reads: CASSQGGRETQYF. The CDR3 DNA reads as TGCGCCAGCAGCCAAGGGGGGAGAGAGACCCAGTACTTC.

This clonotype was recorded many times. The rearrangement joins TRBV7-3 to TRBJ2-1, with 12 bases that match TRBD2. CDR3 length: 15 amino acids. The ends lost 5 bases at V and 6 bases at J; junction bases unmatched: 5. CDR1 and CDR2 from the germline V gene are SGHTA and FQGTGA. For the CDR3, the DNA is TGTGCCAGCAGCCTCCTAGCGGGGGGGGGCAATGAGCAGTTCTTC. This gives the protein CASSLLAGGGNEQFF.

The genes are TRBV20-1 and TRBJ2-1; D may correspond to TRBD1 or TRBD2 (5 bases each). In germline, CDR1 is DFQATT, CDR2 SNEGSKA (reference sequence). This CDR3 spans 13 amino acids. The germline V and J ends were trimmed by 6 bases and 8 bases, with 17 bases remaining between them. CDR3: CSADGPGAYEQFF. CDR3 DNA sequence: TGCAGTGCCGACGGTCCCGGGGCGTATGAGCAGTTCTTC.

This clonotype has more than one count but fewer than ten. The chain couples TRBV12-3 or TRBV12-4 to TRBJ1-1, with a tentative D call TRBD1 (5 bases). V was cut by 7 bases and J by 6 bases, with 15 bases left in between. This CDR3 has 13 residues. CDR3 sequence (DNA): TGTGCCAGCACCTCCGGAGGGGACGCTGAAGCTTTCTTT. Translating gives CASTSGGDAEAFF.

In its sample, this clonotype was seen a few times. CDR3 in amino acids: CASSVDREGDTQYF. The CDR3 nucleotides are TGTGCCAGCAGCGTGGACAGGGAGGGAGATACGCAGTATTTT. This rearrangement joins TRBV9 to TRBJ2-3; a weak D match, TRBD1 (8 bases). The V gene's germline CDR1 is SGDLS and CDR2 YYNGEE. V was shortened by 2 bases and J by 5 bases, with 12 bases between the two germline ends. The CDR3 extends over 14 amino acids.